The rows below give T cell receptor beta chains drawn from one sample of a study of CD8 T cells in Susac syndrome. TCRdb recomputed calls from the immunoSEQ multiplex PCR reads with MiXCR, one row per CDR3 protein. The sample holds 250,000 to 350,000 distinct CDR3 sequences, about 85% seen once. Sequenced material: CD8+ T cells from PBMCs. These receptors were taken from a human donor with multiple sclerosis. CDR3s include the opening cysteine and the closing phenylalanine or tryptophan. D genes are given only for firm matches. Not every row has a clone size; where given, it reads once, few, many or a size class.

j_call: TRBJ2-1
v_call: TRBV5-1
clone_size: NA
d_call: TRBD2
cdr3_nt: TGCGCCAGCAGATTGCAACTAGCGGGAGATCGCAATGAGCAGTTCTTC
cdr3_aa: CASRLQLAGDRNEQFF

j_call: TRBJ2-3
v_call: TRBV30
clone_size: NA
d_call: NA
cdr3_nt: TGTGCCTGGAGTGTTAGACCCCCGGCCGATACGCAGTATTTT
cdr3_aa: CAWSVRPPADTQYF

j_call: TRBJ2-1
v_call: TRBV19
clone_size: NA
d_call: NA
cdr3_nt: TGTGCCAGTAGTACCCAGATAGGGGGGAATGAGCAGTTCTTC
cdr3_aa: CASSTQIGGNEQFF

j_call: TRBJ2-2
v_call: TRBV7-6
clone_size: NA
d_call: TRBD2
cdr3_nt: TGTGCCAGCAGCTTCGGCTATTCCGCGGGAGTAACCGGGGAGCTGTTTTTT
cdr3_aa: CASSFGYSAGVTGELFF

j_call: TRBJ2-7
v_call: TRBV3-1
clone_size: few
d_call: TRBD1
cdr3_nt: TGTGCCAGCAGCCCGGGACAGGGCTACTACGAGCAGTACTTC
cdr3_aa: CASSPGQGYYEQYF

j_call: TRBJ2-1
v_call: TRBV15
clone_size: NA
d_call: NA
cdr3_nt: TGTGCCACCAGCAGAGATGATTCAGGGTGGGACAATGAGCAGTTCTTC
cdr3_aa: CATSRDDSGWDNEQFF

j_call: TRBJ2-1
v_call: TRBV20-1
clone_size: NA
d_call: TRBD2
cdr3_nt: TGCAGTGCTAGAGATCCGAGACTAGCGGGAGAGAATGAGCAGTTCTTC
cdr3_aa: CSARDPRLAGENEQFF

j_call: TRBJ2-3
v_call: TRBV2
clone_size: NA
d_call: TRBD2
cdr3_nt: TGTGCCAGCAGCCTGGGTGGCGGGAGGGCCGGAGTTGATGATACGCAGTATTTT
cdr3_aa: CASSLGGGRAGVDDTQYF

j_call: TRBJ2-7
v_call: TRBV6-1
clone_size: NA
d_call: NA
cdr3_nt: TGTGCCAGCATTCCTACGACTGGGGGCGACTACGAGCAGTACTTC
cdr3_aa: CASIPTTGGDYEQYF

j_call: TRBJ2-1
v_call: TRBV9
clone_size: NA
d_call: TRBD2
cdr3_nt: TGTGCCAGCAGCGTGTACGGGACTAGCGGGAGGACTTCCTACAATGAGCAGTTCTTC
cdr3_aa: CASSVYGTSGRTSYNEQFF

j_call: TRBJ1-2
v_call: TRBV9
clone_size: NA
d_call: NA
cdr3_nt: TGTGCCAGCAGCGGGGAGAGGCTGTTCGGCTACACCTTC
cdr3_aa: CASSGERLFGYTF

j_call: TRBJ2-7
v_call: TRBV3-1
clone_size: many
d_call: NA
cdr3_nt: TGTGCCAGCAGCCAAGGATCCTACGAGCAGTACTTC
cdr3_aa: CASSQGSYEQYF

j_call: TRBJ2-5
v_call: TRBV12-3/TRBV12-4
clone_size: NA
d_call: TRBD1
cdr3_nt: TGTGCCAGCACGGGACAGGGTTTGGAGACCCAGTACTTC
cdr3_aa: CASTGQGLETQYF

j_call: TRBJ2-7
v_call: TRBV29-1
clone_size: once
d_call: TRBD2
cdr3_nt: TGCAGCGGCGTTCTAGCGGCCTCCTACGAGCAGTACTTC
cdr3_aa: CSGVLAASYEQYF

j_call: TRBJ2-4
v_call: TRBV30
clone_size: NA
d_call: NA
cdr3_nt: TGTGCCTCGACCGGGCCCTTAAAAAACATTCAGTACTTC
cdr3_aa: CASTGPLKNIQYF

j_call: TRBJ2-1
v_call: TRBV29-1
clone_size: NA
d_call: TRBD1
cdr3_nt: TGCAGCGGGGGACAGGGCGAGGGTGAGCAGTTCTTC
cdr3_aa: CSGGQGEGEQFF

j_call: TRBJ2-2
v_call: TRBV11-2
clone_size: once
d_call: NA
cdr3_nt: TGTGCCAGCAGCTTCTCCGCCGGGGAGCTGTTTTTT
cdr3_aa: CASSFSAGELFF

j_call: TRBJ1-5
v_call: TRBV27
clone_size: NA
d_call: NA
cdr3_nt: TGTGCCAGCAGTTTAAGGGGCCCCAATCAGCCCCAGCATTTT
cdr3_aa: CASSLRGPNQPQHF

j_call: TRBJ1-5
v_call: TRBV12-3/TRBV12-4
clone_size: NA
d_call: NA
cdr3_nt: TGTGCCAGCAGTTTATTCGAGGGAAGCAATCAGCCCCAGCATTTT
cdr3_aa: CASSLFEGSNQPQHF